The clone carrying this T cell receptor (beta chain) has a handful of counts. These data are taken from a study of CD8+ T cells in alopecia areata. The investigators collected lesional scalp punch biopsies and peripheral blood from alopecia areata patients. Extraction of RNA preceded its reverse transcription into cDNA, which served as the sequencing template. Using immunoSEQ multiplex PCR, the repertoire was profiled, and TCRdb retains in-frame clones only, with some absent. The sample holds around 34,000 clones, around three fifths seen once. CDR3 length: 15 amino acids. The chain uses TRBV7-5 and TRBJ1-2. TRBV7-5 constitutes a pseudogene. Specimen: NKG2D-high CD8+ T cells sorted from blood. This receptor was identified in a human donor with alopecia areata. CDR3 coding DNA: TGTGTCAGAAGCTTACTTCGGTCTTCTTGTCGTGGCTACACCTTC. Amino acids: CVRSLLRSSCRGYTF.